The T cell receptor beta chain described here comes from a study of regulatory T cells in long-lasting Graves disease. Across the whole study: The definition of persistent Graves' disease was over 5 years of antithyroid drugs with positive TSH receptor antibodies.

This clonotype was found many times. Its target is unknown. According to the study, TCR beta libraries were built with iRepertoire HTBI primers and CDR3-region Arm-PCR. TCRdb re-called the multiplex PCR reads through MiXCR, storing one row per CDR3 protein. This sample yields approximately 400,000 distinct CDR3 sequences, of which around 24% are seen a single time; roughly 28% belongs to the top ten. Time point here: persistent/refractory GD, antithyroid drugs over 5 years with positive TRAb. The TCR library was prepared using RNA isolated from PBMCs. Study findings and constraints: TRBV28, TRBJ1-2 and TRBJ2-5 were segments that persistent disease favored.

The CDR3 extends over 17 amino acids. CDR1 and CDR2 (germline): MNHEY, SMNVEV (reference sequence). V gave up 2 bases and J gave up 4 bases; unmatched junction bases: 6. The specimen comprised peripheral blood mononuclear cells (PBMCs), sampled when the disease was refractory, from a patient treated with antithyroid drugs. The V call is TRBV27, the J call TRBJ2-6; TRBD1 agrees at 9 bases. This sequence originates from a female donor with Graves disease. CDR3 in DNA: TGTGCCAGCAGTTTACACAGGGGGCTCTCCGGGGCCAACGTCCTGACTTTC. Amino acid sequence: CASSLHRGLSGANVLTF.